The 31 T cell receptor beta chains presented below share a single source sample, sequenced in a study of blood T cell repertoires in COVID-19. The repertoire was sequenced with immunoSEQ multiplex PCR; TCRdb's copy has only in-frame clones and lacks some. Of about 80,000 clones in the sample, 75% to 90% were seen once. Sequencing was carried out using peripheral blood. The receptor set was obtained from a woman in her thirties or forties with active or convalescent COVID-19.

The V gene is TRBV24-1, the J gene TRBJ2-5, with 8 nucleotides matching TRBD2. V was pared by 3 bases and J by 4 bases, with 3 bases of the junction left unmatched. From germline, CDR1 is KGHDR and CDR2 SFDVKD. This CDR3 contains 14 residues. CDR3 nucleotides: TGTGCCACCAGTGATCCCGGGGGGGGAGAGACCCAGTACTTC. Translating it yields CATSDPGGGETQYF.

V is TRBV19 and J is TRBJ2-7; possibly TRBD2 for D (6 bases). Trimming removed 10 bases at V and 7 bases at J, with 23 bases between. The CDR3 length is 14 residues. CDR1 is LNHDA and CDR2 is SQIVND in the germline V gene (reference sequence). CDR3 protein: CATKTGNSAGEQYF. DNA for the CDR3: TGTGCCACCAAGACTGGGAACTCCGCGGGGGAGCAGTACTTC. The full variable domain, with the rest looked up from reference TRBV19 and TRBJ2-7, is DGGITQSPKYLFRKEGQNVTLSCEQNLNHDAMYWYRQDPGQGLRLIYYSQIVNDFQKGDIAEGYSVSREKKESFPLTVTSAQKNPTAFYLCATKTGNSAGEQYFGPGTRLTVT.

This clone was picked up one time. V usage is TRBV4-3 and J usage is TRBJ2-3; possibly TRBD2 for D (6 bases). This CDR3 is 17 amino acids long. The V end lost 0 bases, the J end lost 0 bases, and 13 bases lay between the germline ends. Germline V gene data show CDR1 as LGHNA and CDR2 as YSLEER. CDR3 nucleotides: TGCGCCAGCAGCCAAGACCTTCCGGGAGCTAGCACAGATACGCAGTATTTT. It translates to CASSQDLPGASTDTQYF.

J is TRBJ2-5 and V is TRBV11-2; TRBD1 might be the D (6 bases). The CDR3 is made up of 16 amino acids. Germline loops: CDR1 SGHAT, CDR2 FQNNGV. Trimming pared 5 bases from V and 5 bases from J, leaving 21 bases between. The CDR3, as DNA: TGTGCCAGCAGCGCCTTAGGGATAAGGGGGTCGGAGACCCAGTACTTC. It specifies CASSALGIRGSETQYF.

The chain carries TRBV5-4 and TRBJ2-3, with 9 nucleotides matching TRBD2. This CDR3 has 15 amino acids. V lost 4 bases, J lost 5 bases, and 8 bases stayed unmatched. Germline assignment: CDR1 SGHNT and CDR2 YYREEE (reference sequence). CDR3 sequence reads: CASSLYGLARDTQYF. CDR3 DNA sequence: TGTGCCAGCAGCCTGTACGGACTAGCGAGAGATACGCAGTATTTT.

This clone was detected only a few times. This rearrangement joins TRBV6-5 to TRBJ2-7, with TRBD1 matching 10 bases. Per germline, CDR1 MNHEY and CDR2 SVGAGI. The V gene end was trimmed by 6 bases and the J gene end by 0 bases; junction bases not matched to a gene: 2. The CDR3 has 14 amino acids. The CDR3 sequence is CASRWTGGSYEQYF. Written as DNA, the CDR3 is TGTGCCAGCAGATGGACAGGGGGCTCCTACGAGCAGTACTTC.

The chain is built from TRBV7-2 and TRBJ2-3, with TRBD2 matching over 10 bases. The CDR3 consists of 17 residues. V gave up 4 bases and J gave up 6 bases; unmatched junction bases: 13. The germline gives CDR1 SGHTA, CDR2 FQGNSA. The CDR3 bases are TGTGCCAGCAGCTCAATAGCCCAGCGGGGGGGCCAGGATACGCAGTATTTT. As protein: CASSSIAQRGGQDTQYF.

The chain employs TRBV6-1 and TRBJ1-4; TRBD1 aligns across 7 bases. The V gene end was trimmed by 2 bases and the J gene end by 1 base; junction bases not matched to a gene: 7. The CDR3 runs 17 residues. CDR1 is MNHNS, CDR2 SASEGT, per germline. CDR3 loop: CASSETPTGRTNEKLFF. CDR3 DNA sequence: TGTGCCAGCAGTGAAACCCCGACAGGGCGAACTAATGAAAAACTGTTTTTT.

The gene calls are TRBV10-3 and TRBJ2-3, with 7 positions matching TRBD2. Germline V CDR1 and CDR2: ENHRY, SYGVKD. CDR3 length equals 12 residues. The ends lost 8 bases at V and 4 bases at J; junction bases unmatched: 3. The CDR3 spells CAIAGAADTQYF. The CDR3 DNA reads as TGTGCCATCGCGGGAGCTGCAGATACGCAGTATTTT.

The genes are TRBV28 and TRBJ1-2; 11 nucleotides line up with TRBD1. J was trimmed by 7 bases and V by 1 base; bases with no gene match: 5. The CDR3 is 15 residues long. Per the germline V gene, CDR1 is MDHEN and CDR2 is SYDVKM. The DNA of the CDR3 is TGTGCCAGCAGTTTATTAGCGGGGACAGGGGGTGGCTACACCTTC. This gives the protein CASSLLAGTGGGYTF.

The chain uses TRBV7-3 and TRBJ2-3; TRBD2 aligns across 8 bases. Germline V CDR1 and CDR2: SGHTA, FQGTGA. The CDR3 consists of 18 residues. Trimming took 0 bases from V and 2 from J; bases not matched to a gene: 10. Here the CDR3 reads CASSLTFTRGAVTDTQYF. The CDR3 DNA follows: TGTGCCAGCAGCTTAACGTTTACGCGGGGGGCCGTCACAGATACGCAGTATTTT.

This sequence joins TRBV18 and TRBJ1-6; 10 bases agree with TRBD1. The CDR3 sequence is 15 residues long. V lost 2 bases, J lost 9 bases, and 4 bases stayed unmatched. Germline CDR1 KGHSH, CDR2 LQKENI. The DNA of the CDR3 is TGTGCCAGCTCACCAAACGGACAGGGGGGTTCACCCCTCCACTTT. It encodes CASSPNGQGGSPLHF. The full variable domain, its missing parts supplied by reference TRBV18 and TRBJ1-6, is NAGVMQNPRHLVRRRGQEARLRCSPMKGHSHVYWYRQLPEEGLKFMVYLQKENIIDESGMPKERFSAEFPKEGPSILRIQQVVRGDSAAYFCASSPNGQGGSPLHFGNGTRLTVT.

The table lists this clone with a count of one. The chain links TRBV19 to TRBJ1-5; TRBD1 agrees at 7 bases. Germline V gene data show CDR1 as LNHDA and CDR2 as SQIVND (reference sequence). The ends lost 5 bases at V and 0 bases at J; junction bases unmatched: 7. The CDR3 has 16 amino acids. CDR3 residues: CASSPPGGNSNQPQHF. The CDR3 region has the DNA TGTGCCAGTAGTCCTCCAGGGGGAAATAGCAATCAGCCCCAGCATTTT.

This clone turned up a few times. The chain couples TRBV7-9 to TRBJ2-7; TRBD2 might be the D (6 bases). The CDR3 runs to 13 residues. Trimming left V 5 bases short and J 4 bases short, with 12 bases between. Germline V gene data show CDR1 as SEHNR and CDR2 as FQNEAQ (reference sequence). The CDR3 DNA reads as TGTGCCAGCAGCCTATGGGGGGTTTACGAGCAGTACTTC. It yields the protein CASSLWGVYEQYF. The full variable domain, its missing parts supplied by reference TRBV7-9 and TRBJ2-7, is DTGVSQNPRHKITKRGQNVTFRCDPISEHNRLYWYRQTLGQGPEFLTYFQNEAQLEKSRLLSDRFSAERPKGSFSTLEIQRTEQGDSAMYLCASSLWGVYEQYFGPGTRLTVT.

As to this clone: Different DNA sequences within this sample yield the same CDR3. The CDR3 bases are TGTGCCAGCTCACCACCCACGGGAGAGACCCAGTACTTC. Translated, it gives CASSPPTGETQYF. V usage is TRBV18 and J usage is TRBJ2-5; D unresolved. Trimming removed 0 bases at V and 4 bases at J, with 6 bases between. This CDR3 has 13 amino acids. Germline V gene sequence: CDR1 KGHSH, CDR2 LQKENI.

Regarding this clone: A read error may account for a junction end that differs from germline. Here the CDR3 DNA reads TGTGCCAGCAGGAAGGTTCCAGCGGGCTCCCACAATGAGCAGTTCTTC. Translating gives CASRKVPAGSHNEQFF. J is TRBJ2-1 and V is TRBV7-2, with TRBD2 as a possible D gene (6 bases). The CDR3 has 16 residues. Looked up from germline, CDR1 is SGHTA and CDR2 is FQGNSA.

CDR3: CASSPARSSGEQFF. For the CDR3, the DNA is TGTGCCAGCAGCCCCGCCCGGTCCTCGGGGGAGCAGTTCTTC. This chain connects TRBV7-3 to TRBJ2-1; tentative D call: TRBD2 (5 bases). This CDR3 contains 14 residues. The V gene's germline CDR1 is SGHTA and CDR2 FQGTGA. V lost 5 bases and J 10 bases, leaving 18 bases between the germline ends.

This chain joins TRBV6-2 or TRBV6-3 and TRBJ1-5; D remains ambiguous. Germline V gene lookup returns CDR1 MNHEY and CDR2 SVGEGT. The CDR3 length is 16 residues. Trimming removed 5 bases at V and 5 bases at J, with 19 bases between. For the CDR3, the DNA is TGTGCCAGCAGTCGAAGCGGGGTGCCATTGGATCAGCCCCAGCATTTT. Translation: CASSRSGVPLDQPQHF.

The chain combines TRBV6-5 with TRBJ1-5, with D unclear. The V gene lost 0 bases and the J gene lost 4 bases, with 10 bases spanning the gap. Germline CDR1 MNHEY, CDR2 SVGAGI. The CDR3 loop spans 15 amino acids. CDR3 in DNA: TGTGCCAGCAGTTACTCGCAGGTCGCTAATCAGCCCCAGCATTTT. Translation: CASSYSQVANQPQHF.

CDR3: CASTPTGSGTDTQYF. Here the CDR3 DNA reads TGTGCCAGTACCCCGACAGGGTCTGGCACAGATACGCAGTATTTT. V and J are TRBV19 and TRBJ2-3; 7 bases are a match to TRBD1. Per germline, CDR1 LNHDA and CDR2 SQIVND (reference sequence). The CDR3 spans 15 residues. V trimming: 7 bases; J trimming: 1 base; junction bases outside the gene matches: 8.

This chain links TRBV27 with TRBJ2-5; TRBD1 matches 7 bases. Per germline, CDR1 MNHEY and CDR2 SMNVEV (reference sequence). V was pared by 6 bases and J by 4 bases, with 2 bases of the junction left unmatched. CDR3 size: 12 residues. CDR3 sequence reads: CASRRGRETQYF. The CDR3 bases are TGTGCCAGCAGGAGGGGGCGAGAGACCCAGTACTTC.

This sequence joins TRBV9 and TRBJ1-4; unclear D gene. The V end was cut by 0 bases, the J end by 8 bases, with 14 bases between. The CDR3 contains 15 residues. Germline lookup yields CDR1 SGDLS and CDR2 YYNGEE. The CDR3 nucleotides read TGTGCCAGCAGCGTAGACCACGGAGCTACGGAAAAACTGTTTTTT. Amino acids: CASSVDHGATEKLFF. The full variable domain, rest sourced from reference TRBV9 and TRBJ1-4, is DSGVTQTPKHLITATGQRVTLRCSPRSGDLSVYWYQQSLDQGLQFLIQYYNGEERAKGNILERFSAQQFPDLHSELNLSSLELGDSALYFCASSVDHGATEKLFFGSGTQLSVL.

The chain joins TRBV14 to TRBJ1-2, with D possibly TRBD1 on 5 matching bases. V was trimmed by 6 bases and J by 4 bases, leaving 15 bases between them. CDR3 length: 14 residues. Germline CDR1 is SGHDN and CDR2 is FVKESK. Here the CDR3 reads CASRGSDSSYGYTF. CDR3 DNA: TGTGCCAGCAGGGGTTCCGACAGCTCCTATGGCTACACCTTC.

The rearrangement joins TRBV2 to TRBJ1-3, with 8 nucleotides matching TRBD1. The CDR3 sequence is 15 residues long. Germline V gene lookup returns CDR1 SNHLY and CDR2 FYNNEI. The V and J ends lost 5 bases and 1 base, in that order; junction bases with no gene match: 4. In nucleotides, the CDR3 is TGTGCCAGCAGTTTGGACAGGGTTTCTGGAAACACCATATATTTT. This gives the protein CASSLDRVSGNTIYF.

This clone was recorded a few times. J is TRBJ1-1 and V is TRBV15; no clear D. The CDR3 sequence is 12 residues long. CDR1 is LNHNV and CDR2 is YYDKDF in the germline V gene (reference sequence). Trimming pared 1 base from V and 7 bases from J, leaving 7 bases between. CDR3 loop: CATSRGKLEAFF. The CDR3 DNA reads as TGTGCCACCAGCAGAGGAAAACTTGAAGCTTTCTTT.

The chain has TRBV5-1 and TRBJ1-1; D uncertain. The CDR3 is 13 amino acids. V lost 6 bases and J lost 1, with 10 bases in between. Germline V CDR1 and CDR2: SGHRS, YFSETQ. This CDR3 is CASTPGSNTEAFF. CDR3 sequence (DNA): TGCGCCAGCACTCCCGGGTCGAACACTGAAGCTTTCTTT.

This chain joins TRBV24-1 and TRBJ2-1; TRBD2 matches 9 bases. The length of the CDR3 is 16 residues. The germline V gene has CDR1 KGHDR and CDR2 SFDVKD. Trimming at V came to 2 bases and at J to 8 bases, leaving 9 bases not matched to a gene. CDR3 DNA: TGTGCCACCAGTGATTACGCACTAGCGGGCGACGATGAGCAGTTCTTC. It is translated as CATSDYALAGDDEQFF.

This chain uses TRBV4-1 with TRBJ1-4, with a tentative D call TRBD1 (6 bases). V lost 3 bases, J lost 7 bases, and 15 bases lay in between. In germline, CDR1 is MGHRA, CDR2 YSYEKL. CDR3 length: 15 amino acids. The CDR3 protein is CASSHDGQSREKLFF. CDR3 nucleotides: TGCGCCAGCAGCCACGATGGACAGAGCCGTGAAAAACTGTTTTTT.

The rearrangement joins TRBV19 to TRBJ1-6; 8 bases are shared with TRBD1. With 6 bases clipped from V and 7 bases from J, the junction kept 8 bases outside the gene matches. This CDR3 has 15 residues. CDR1 LNHDA and CDR2 SQIVND come from the germline V gene (reference sequence). CDR3 sequence: CASSDRGWKNSPLHF. The DNA of the CDR3 is TGTGCCAGTAGCGACAGGGGTTGGAAGAATTCACCCCTCCACTTT.

CDR3 sequence: CAYSGANVLTF. The CDR3 DNA sequence: TGTGCCTACTCTGGGGCCAACGTCCTGACTTTC. This chain uses TRBV7-9 with TRBJ2-6; D remains unclear. V was pared by 11 bases and J by 0 bases, with 2 bases between. The germline V gene encodes CDR1 SEHNR and CDR2 FQNEAQ (reference sequence). The CDR3 is made up of 11 amino acids.

The chain recombines TRBV7-9 with TRBJ1-4, with a tentative D call TRBD1 (6 bases). Germline V gives CDR1 SEHNR, CDR2 FQNEAQ (reference sequence). The CDR3 is made up of 14 amino acids. V dropped 5 bases and J dropped 5 bases, with 12 bases sitting between them. CDR3 DNA: TGTGCCAGCAGCACAAGGACAGAAAATGAAAAACTGTTTTTT. Encoded protein: CASSTRTENEKLFF.